The clone carrying this T cell receptor beta chain turned up a few times. The antigen is undetermined. The cDNA had a unique molecular identifier and a template-switch universal primer site. TCRdb fed the 5' RACE reads into MiXCR, producing one record per CDR3 protein. The repertoire holds approximately 890,000 distinct CDR3 sequences, with 9% to 15% as singletons. The data belong to a study of identical twins. Study conclusions and caveats: Possibly, invariant MAIT and iNKT cells partly confounded zero-insertion analyses.

These sequences were also reported in another study, on yellow fever vaccine responses in identical twins. Per that paper: Reportedly, the response of twins' T cells to the vaccine seemed partly convergent, partly personalized.

The receptor was derived from a woman between 18 and 30 years old in good health. Material for sequencing was PBMCs.

Here the CDR3 DNA reads TGTGCCAGCAGTAAGGGACTAGCGAGTAATGAGCAGTTCTTC. It encodes CASSKGLASNEQFF. The genes are TRBV12-3 or TRBV12-4 and TRBJ2-1; 10 bases match TRBD2. V was clipped by 5 bases and J by 7 bases; unmatched bases: 5. This CDR3 comprises 14 residues.